This T cell receptor (beta chain) was sequenced during a study of a mutant IDH1 vaccine in newly diagnosed glioma. The length of the CDR3 is 15 residues. Germline CDR1 reads LGHNA; CDR2 reads YNFKEQ. The V and J ends lost 1 base and 0 bases respectively, with 9 bases between them. Sequencing was performed with immunoSEQ multiplex PCR; in TCRdb, only in-frame clones are kept and a portion is missing. The sample lists over 60,000 clones; roughly 79% were seen once. This clone ranks as medium-sized. The antigen remains undetermined. Specified time point: week 35, safety follow-up. Doses of 300 ug of mutant IDH1 20-mer peptide were given with topical imiquimod.

The clonotype originates from a man aged 35 to 55 with glioma. Specimen: PBMCs, collected from a glioma patient whose treatment included an IDH1 peptide vaccine. V and J are TRBV4-2 and TRBJ1-2; D unresolved. The CDR3 DNA follows: TGTGCCAGCAGCCAAGTCGTCGACACTAACTATGGCTACACCTTC. It specifies CASSQVVDTNYGYTF.